Below, 13 T cell receptor beta chains from the same sample are listed, as sequenced in a study of blood T cell repertoires in COVID-19 (TCRdb year 2020). Libraries were built with the immunoSEQ multiplex PCR assay. This is the immuneACCESS table as TCRdb keeps it, with only in-frame sequences that have V and J called. A part of the clones is gone; compared with another copy, unresolved V genes explain less than half, and the rest is unexplained. Within this sample are around 15,000 clones, with around 74% of them counted one time only. The biggest ten clones account for roughly 13% of the sample. Material: peripheral blood. The receptors were sampled from a man aged 55 to 70 with acute or convalescent COVID-19.

This chain uses TRBV3-1 (or the pseudogene TRBV3-2) with TRBJ1-6; unclear D gene. Germline lookup yields CDR1 LGHDT and CDR2 YNNKEL (reference sequence). The ends were cut back, 2 bases at V and 12 bases at J, with 17 bases in the middle. The CDR3 covers 15 residues. The CDR3 spells CASSQSPRGQVPLHF. The CDR3 coding sequence is TGTGCCAGCAGCCAAAGCCCAAGAGGGCAGGTACCCCTCCACTTT.

J is TRBJ2-7 and V is TRBV20-1, with 8 bases fitting TRBD1. Germline V gene lookup returns CDR1 DFQATT and CDR2 SNEGSKA (reference sequence). The CDR3 contains 14 residues. The V segment lost 3 bases and the J segment 6 bases; nucleotides outside the gene matches: 10. CDR3 DNA: TGCAGTGCTAGTCACGGACAGGGAAACGGCGAGCAGTACTTC. It is translated as CSASHGQGNGEQYF.

The chain couples TRBV18 to TRBJ1-2; D remains ambiguous. The CDR3 extends over 12 amino acids. Deletions cut 1 base from V and 8 bases from J, with 8 bases between. Germline CDR1 KGHSH, CDR2 LQKENI. CDR3: CASSPLSAGYTF. The CDR3 bases are TGTGCCAGCTCACCACTCTCAGCGGGCTACACCTTC.

The V and J genes are TRBV29-1 and TRBJ2-2; D gene ambiguous. The CDR3 extends over 13 amino acids. Germline CDR1 and CDR2: SQVTM and ANQGSEA. Trimming shortened V by 2 bases and J by 1 base, and 5 bases separated the two germline ends. The CDR3 DNA reads as TGCAGCGTTGAATCGGTGAACACCGGGGAGCTGTTTTTT. It specifies CSVESVNTGELFF.

The rearrangement joins TRBV18 to TRBJ2-1; D possibly corresponds to TRBD2 (6 bases). This CDR3 has 14 residues. Germline-derived CDR1 and CDR2 are KGHSH and LQKENI. Trimming removed 6 bases at V and 6 bases at J, with 15 bases between. The chain's CDR3 is CASSRVVRGNEQFF. The CDR3 nucleotides read TGTGCCAGCTCGAGGGTGGTGCGGGGCAATGAGCAGTTCTTC.

This chain's CDR3 is CASSLFGGPRQGYSGNTIYF. The CDR3 coding sequence is TGTGCCAGTAGTCTCTTTGGGGGTCCGCGACAGGGGTACTCTGGAAACACCATATATTTT. The rearrangement uses TRBV19 and TRBJ1-3; TRBD1 matches 8 bases. The CDR3 extends over 20 amino acids. The junction had 18 bases not matched to a gene; V was cut back by 5 bases and J by 0 bases. Germline V lookup: CDR1 LNHDA, CDR2 SQIVND (reference sequence).

This chain uses TRBV2 with TRBJ1-1, with TRBD1 as a possible D gene (5 bases). Germline V gene sequence: CDR1 SNHLY, CDR2 FYNNEI. The CDR3 contains 10 residues. With 4 bases removed from V and 10 bases from J, the gap between germline ends came to 7 bases. CDR3 in amino acids: CASSGGGAFF. CDR3 sequence (DNA): TGTGCCAGCAGTGGGGGCGGAGCTTTCTTT.

The CDR3 loop is CASSYLGTNTEAFF. The CDR3 nucleotides read TGTGCCAGCAGTTACTTAGGGACTAACACTGAAGCTTTCTTT. The chain carries TRBV6-2 or TRBV6-3 and TRBJ1-1, with D tentatively TRBD1 (5 bases). The CDR3 runs to 14 residues. CDR1 is MNHEY, CDR2 SVGEGT, per germline. The V gene lost 1 base and the J gene lost 2 bases, with 8 bases spanning the gap.

The CDR3 protein is CASSQDYGGFSTDTQYF. The CDR3 nucleotides read TGCGCCAGCAGCCAAGATTACGGGGGATTTAGCACAGATACGCAGTATTTT. The rearrangement joins TRBV4-3 to TRBJ2-3, with D perhaps TRBD2 (6 bases). Germline V CDR1 and CDR2: LGHNA, YSLEER. This CDR3 comprises 17 residues. The V and J ends lost 0 bases and 0 bases respectively, with 13 bases between them.

This clone came up a few times. The J gene is TRBJ1-5, the V gene TRBV30, with D possibly being TRBD1 (5 bases). This CDR3 has 13 residues. Trimming pared 2 bases from V and 5 bases from J, leaving 10 bases between. Germline loops: CDR1 GTSNPN, CDR2 SVGIG (reference sequence). For the CDR3, the DNA is TGTGCCTGGAGTCTACAGGTGGATCAGCCCCAGCATTTT. This sequence encodes CAWSLQVDQPQHF.

The chain couples TRBV18 to TRBJ1-5; possible D gene TRBD1, 5 bases. This CDR3 spans 14 amino acids. Germline lookup yields CDR1 KGHSH and CDR2 LQKENI. Trimming left V 5 bases short and J 7 bases short, with 15 bases between. The CDR3 nucleotides are TGTGCCAGCTCAACCCAGGGCCTTGGACAGCCCCAGCATTTT. Translating gives CASSTQGLGQPQHF.

The CDR3 DNA is TGTGCCAGCAGCCTCGTATCAACTCGGAGCATTCAGTACTTC. Amino acid sequence: CASSLVSTRSIQYF. The J gene is TRBJ2-4, the V gene TRBV5-8; D is unclear. The V gene's germline CDR1 is SGHTS and CDR2 YDEGEE. The V and J ends lost 4 bases and 9 bases respectively, with 17 bases between them. The CDR3 is 14 residues long.

The chain joins TRBV15 to TRBJ1-1; unclear D gene. Germline V gene sequence: CDR1 LNHNV, CDR2 YYDKDF (reference sequence). The CDR3 spans 15 residues. Trimming shortened V by 0 bases and J by 0 bases, and 8 bases separated the two germline ends. CDR3 DNA sequence: TGTGCCACCAGCAGAGATAAAGGAGTGAACACTGAAGCTTTCTTT. Translating it yields CATSRDKGVNTEAFF.